The entry that follows covers one T cell receptor (beta chain) sequence. Its antigen is unknown. The junction shows a germline mismatch at one end, possibly a read error. TCRdb reprocessed the 5' RACE reads with MiXCR, giving one entry per CDR3 protein. The top ten hold approximately 3.6% of the sample, which has 240,000 or so distinct CDR3 sequences, roughly 7% seen once. There are 16 residues in the CDR3. The germline CDR1 and CDR2 sequences are SGHAT and FQNNGV. This entry is derived from a study of identical twins. General study findings and limits: Low generation-probability sequences were in excess among twin-shared out-of-frame alpha sequences.

Separately, the same data were catalogued under a study of yellow fever vaccine responses in identical twins.

The J gene is TRBJ2-2, the V gene TRBV11-2; 7 bases fit TRBD2. This TCR was sampled from a young woman in good health. Sequencing input: memory (CD45RO+) T cells sorted from blood. CDR3 in amino acids: CAISRQRTGGTGELFF. The DNA of the CDR3 is TGTGCCATCAGCCGACAACGGACGGGGGGTACCGGGGAGCTGTTTTTT.